This section outlines one TCR beta chain sequence together with its context. Recruitment covered 25 or so US areas and drew participants whose ages spanned 18 to 89 years. Cohort placement rested on clinical history that participants reported themselves. TCRdb keeps only in-frame clones here, not all; method: immunoSEQ multiplex PCR. The data contain under 150,000 clones, less than 90% of them seen just once; the ten biggest clones take up around 5.4%. The data originate from a study of blood T cell repertoires in COVID-19. J was trimmed by 2 bases and V by 3 bases; bases with no gene match: 3. Germline CDR1 SNHLY, CDR2 FYNNEI. The CDR3 runs to 14 residues.

Material for sequencing was PBMCs or T cells enriched from blood (not recorded which). The chain employs TRBV2 and TRBJ2-5, with 7 bases that match TRBD2. This TCR was recovered from a woman in her forties or fifties who had been exposed to COVID-19. The CDR3 loop reads CASSDQGLQETQYF. DNA for the CDR3: TGTGCCAGCAGTGACCAGGGACTACAAGAGACCCAGTACTTC.